This T cell receptor beta chain was retrieved from a study of T-cell reconstitution after alpha-beta-depleted transplantation in children. Researchers prepared the TCRbeta library using unique molecular identifiers, the study reports. MiXCR was run by TCRdb on the PCR reads, yielding one entry per CDR3 protein. The data show about 540,000 distinct CDR3 sequences, approximately 20% seen once. CDR1 and CDR2 from the germline V gene are SGHRS and YFSETQ. Trimming took off 3 bases at V and 1 base at J, with 11 bases between the two ends. The CDR3 runs 14 residues. This specimen was PBMCs from the stem cell graft donor, taken from the stem cell graft. The chain employs TRBV5-1 and TRBJ2-7; TRBD1 might be the D (6 bases). This receptor was taken from a human donor who donated a stem cell graft to a child with acute lymphoblastic leukemia. CDR3 region: CASSSSGASYEQYF. The CDR3 DNA follows: TGCGCCAGCAGCTCATCAGGGGCGTCCTACGAGCAGTACTTC.